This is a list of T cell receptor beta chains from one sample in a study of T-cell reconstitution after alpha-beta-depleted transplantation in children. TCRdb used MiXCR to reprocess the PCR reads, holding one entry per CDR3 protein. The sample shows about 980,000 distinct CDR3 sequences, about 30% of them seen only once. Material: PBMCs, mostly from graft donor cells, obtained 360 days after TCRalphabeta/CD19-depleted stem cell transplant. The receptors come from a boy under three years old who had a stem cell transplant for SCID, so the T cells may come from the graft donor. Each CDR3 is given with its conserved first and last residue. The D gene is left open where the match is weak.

CASSSLIAGGPSLYNEQFF,TRBV7-6,TRBD2,TRBJ2-1
CASSMGVGTGYSGANVLTF,TRBV12-3/TRBV12-4,TRBD1,TRBJ2-6
CASSESKKTSGAYLQETQYF,TRBV10-1,TRBD2,TRBJ2-5
CASSLGQRGGTEAFF,TRBV6-1,.,TRBJ1-1
CASTDRTGLRETQYF,TRBV2,TRBD1,TRBJ2-5
CASSFGEEARF,TRBV12-3/TRBV12-4,.,TRBJ2-7
CASGRGDHEQYF,TRBV12-5,.,TRBJ2-7
CASSSSGSQTQYF,TRBV7-9,.,TRBJ2-5
CASSPPGTGGAEAFF,TRBV12-3/TRBV12-4,TRBD1,TRBJ1-1
CASSQALYGAGGVTDTQYF,TRBV4-1,TRBD2,TRBJ2-3
CASSTNQGALGHTEAFF,TRBV6-1,TRBD1,TRBJ1-1
CASMGQGTHTGELFF,TRBV2,TRBD1,TRBJ2-2
CSARGPRGNYGYTF,TRBV20-1,.,TRBJ1-2
CASSRTGTAAFF,TRBV6-5,.,TRBJ1-1
CASKTSGWATDTQYF,TRBV19,TRBD2,TRBJ2-3
CASSSGLAGSYEQYF,TRBV5-1,TRBD2,TRBJ2-7
CASSEQANTEAFF,TRBV6-1,.,TRBJ1-1
CASSSLHRVPGELFF,TRBV28,.,TRBJ2-2
CASSRDRADGYTF,TRBV7-3,TRBD1,TRBJ1-2
CASSLAGGPQGTGELFF,TRBV3-1,TRBD2,TRBJ2-2
CASSLLNDNSPLHF,TRBV5-1,.,TRBJ1-6
CSASVGQETQYF,TRBV20-1,.,TRBJ2-5
CASSSFGAETDTQYF,TRBV5-1,.,TRBJ2-3
CASSFWTTPYNEQFF,TRBV7-9,.,TRBJ2-1
CASRQGTASGNTIYF,TRBV5-1,TRBD1,TRBJ1-3
CSARRDRSYEQYF,TRBV20-1,.,TRBJ2-7
CASSLAHGLAEQFF,TRBV12-3/TRBV12-4,TRBD2,TRBJ2-1
CATSVRTGTYNEQFF,TRBV15,TRBD1,TRBJ2-1
CSAKVRTGLDEQYF,TRBV20-1,TRBD1,TRBJ2-7